The 25 T cell receptor beta chains presented below share a single source sample, sequenced in a study of identical twins (dated by TCRdb to between 2015 and 2016). The library was made by 5' RACE. Sequencing took place on an Illumina HiSeq 2000. The public reads were reanalyzed by TCRdb: fastp trimming at Q25, MiXCR alignment, in-frame beta chains only. Entries that share a CDR3 protein sequence are merged under the most common genes and DNA. The sample yields under 900,000 distinct CDR3 sequences; 9% to 15% were counted once. In total, the top ten clones hold 1.5% to 2% of the sample. These data were also filed under a second study, of yellow fever vaccine responses in identical twins.

The sample comprised PBMCs. The receptors shown here come from a woman between 18 and 29 years old in good health.

The chain has TRBV6-1 and TRBJ1-1; TRBD1 might be the D (6 bases). This CDR3 is built from 16 residues. The germline V gene encodes CDR1 MNHNS and CDR2 SASEGT. The germline V and J ends were trimmed by 3 bases and 4 bases, with 18 bases remaining between them. This chain's CDR3 is CASSDRDQGLATEAFF. CDR3 coding DNA: TGTGCCAGCAGTGACCGGGACCAGGGGTTGGCCACTGAAGCTTTCTTT.

The V gene is TRBV2, the J gene TRBJ2-1, with 8 bases matching TRBD2. The trim removed 3 bases at V and 0 bases at J, leaving 10 bases unmatched. Germline lookup yields CDR1 SNHLY and CDR2 FYNNEI. The length of the CDR3 is 18 residues. CDR3 residues: CASSDPTKRGTSYNEQFF. Written as DNA, the CDR3 is TGTGCCAGCAGTGATCCGACGAAGCGGGGGACCTCCTACAATGAGCAGTTCTTC.

The chain links TRBV9 to TRBJ1-1; 8 nucleotides match TRBD1. The ends lost 3 bases at V and 7 bases at J; junction bases unmatched: 5. Germline V lookup: CDR1 SGDLS, CDR2 YYNGEE. The CDR3 sequence is 13 residues long. CDR3 sequence reads: CASSARTGLEAFF. The DNA for the CDR3 is TGTGCCAGCAGCGCCAGGACAGGGCTTGAAGCTTTCTTT. The whole variable domain, remainder taken from reference TRBV9 and TRBJ1-1, is DSGVTQTPKHLITATGQRVTLRCSPRSGDLSVYWYQQSLDQGLQFLIQYYNGEERAKGNILERFSAQQFPDLHSELNLSSLELGDSALYFCASSARTGLEAFFGQGTRLTVV.

The chain is built from TRBV28 and TRBJ1-5; D perhaps matches TRBD1 (5 bases). The CDR3 runs 12 residues. V was shortened by 8 bases and J by 5 bases, with 10 bases between the two germline ends. In germline, CDR1 is MDHEN, CDR2 SYDVKM. Here the CDR3 DNA reads TGTGCCAGCGGGGGGATTGATCAGCCCCAGCATTTT. This sequence encodes CASGGIDQPQHF.

This clonotype was counted between two and nine times. The CDR3 spells CASSLPTRPNEKLFF. The CDR3 DNA is TGTGCCAGCAGTTTACCGACGCGCCCTAATGAAAAACTGTTTTTT. V gene TRBV28 combines with J gene TRBJ1-4; D gene uncertain. V lost 2 bases and J lost 3, with 10 bases in between. Per the germline V gene, CDR1 is MDHEN and CDR2 is SYDVKM. The CDR3 is 15 residues long.

CDR3 DNA: TGCGCCAGCAGCCTCTGGACAGGGGATCGTGTGGAACTGTTTTTT. Encoded protein: CASSLWTGDRVELFF. The chain carries TRBV5-1 and TRBJ1-4, with 9 nucleotides matching TRBD1. This CDR3 is built from 15 residues. The germline CDR1 and CDR2 sequences are SGHRS and YFSETQ. The V and J ends lost 4 bases and 12 bases, in that order; junction bases with no gene match: 13.

This clonotype was counted a few times. A read error may produce the germline difference seen at one junction end. This chain links TRBV4-1 with TRBJ2-2, with 14 bases lining up with TRBD2. Germline CDR1 and CDR2: MGHRA and YSYEKL. This CDR3 is 17 amino acids long. The CDR3 here is CASSQGTSGSRAGELFF. The DNA for the CDR3 is TGCGCCAGCAGTCAAGGGACTAGCGGGAGCAGGGCCGGGGAGCTGTTTTTT.

This clonotype was observed at least ten times. This chain joins TRBV7-9 and TRBJ2-1; D unclear. The CDR3 spans 10 residues. Trimming removed 2 bases at V and 10 bases at J, with 3 bases between. Germline V gives CDR1 SEHNR, CDR2 FQNEAQ (reference sequence). CDR3 residues: CASSLWEQFF. CDR3 in DNA: TGTGCCAGCAGCTTATGGGAGCAGTTCTTC.

The V and J genes are TRBV14 and TRBJ1-1; no clear D gene. The CDR3 spans 15 residues. The V gene lost 5 bases and the J gene lost 1 base, with 14 bases spanning the gap. Germline values: CDR1 SGHDN, CDR2 FVKESK. The CDR3 loop is CASSDPWHTNTEAFF. CDR3 in DNA: TGTGCCAGCAGCGATCCTTGGCATACGAACACTGAAGCTTTCTTT.

This clonotype was counted at least ten times. The chain has TRBV2 and TRBJ1-2; 8 bases fit TRBD1. The V and J ends lost 6 bases and 5 bases, in that order; junction bases with no gene match: 11. From germline, CDR1 is SNHLY and CDR2 FYNNEI. The CDR3 has 15 amino acids. CDR3 residues: CASRAQQGAEYGYTF. CDR3 DNA sequence: TGTGCCAGCAGGGCACAGCAGGGGGCGGAATATGGCTACACCTTC.

The genes are TRBV12-3 or TRBV12-4 and TRBJ2-1; 10 bases are shared with TRBD1. J gave up 4 bases and V 11 bases, and 23 bases lay outside the gene matches. The CDR3 extends over 19 amino acids. The CDR3, as DNA: TGTGCCCTCAGTTTACGTGGGATACGGGGGACAGGGGATTACAATGAGCAGTTCTTC. Its protein is CALSLRGIRGTGDYNEQFF.

This clonotype was counted only a few times. V gene TRBV12-3 or TRBV12-4 combines with J gene TRBJ2-5; no definite D call. V was clipped by 4 bases and J by 5 bases, with 20 bases between them. The CDR3 consists of 16 residues. The DNA of the CDR3 is TGTGCCAGCAGTTCTGACGTGCGGCTTCCCGGGGAGACCCAGTACTTC. Translation: CASSSDVRLPGETQYF.

V usage is TRBV6-1 and J usage is TRBJ2-1; a possible D gene is TRBD2 (6 bases). The V and J ends lost 6 bases and 7 bases respectively, with 16 bases between them. Germline V CDR1 and CDR2: MNHNS, SASEGT. The CDR3 is 14 amino acids. The CDR3 sequence: CASSLRLGWNEQFF. The CDR3 region has the DNA TGTGCCAGCAGCCTAAGACTAGGATGGAATGAGCAGTTCTTC.

This clonotype was detected only a few times. The J gene is TRBJ2-7, the V gene TRBV5-5; a possible D gene is TRBD1 (5 bases). CDR1 is SGHKS, CDR2 YYEKEE, per germline (reference sequence). Trimming left V 2 bases short and J 4 bases short, with 7 bases between. This CDR3 is built from 12 residues. The CDR3 sequence is CASSLQDYEQYF. CDR3 DNA sequence: TGTGCCAGCAGCTTACAGGATTACGAGCAGTACTTC.

There are many counts of this clonotype. The chain uses TRBV28 and TRBJ1-5, with D possibly being TRBD1 (5 bases). CDR3 size: 15 residues. The germline gives CDR1 MDHEN, CDR2 SYDVKM. V was trimmed by 5 bases and J by 6 bases, leaving 17 bases between them. As DNA, the CDR3 is TGTGCCAGCAGTACCTTTCGCAGGGCGGGTCAGCCCCAGCATTTT. Residues: CASSTFRRAGQPQHF.

This clonotype was counted at least ten times. The gene calls are TRBV7-9 and TRBJ2-7; D remains ambiguous. V was trimmed by 8 bases and J by 3 bases, leaving 11 bases between them. The CDR3 covers 12 residues. Per germline, CDR1 SEHNR and CDR2 FQNEAQ (reference sequence). The CDR3 loop is CASGPVGYEQYF. In DNA, the CDR3 is TGTGCCAGCGGTCCGGTTGGCTACGAGCAGTACTTC.

The CDR3 DNA sequence: TGTGCCAGCAGCAAAGTACAGCTTGGGGGGCGGCACCTAAAGGCCGGGGAGCTGTTTTTT. It is translated as CASSKVQLGGRHLKAGELFF. This chain links TRBV21-1 with TRBJ2-2; the DNA was not used to check the table's D call, TRBD1. TRBV21-1 is noted as a pseudogene. The CDR3 is made up of 20 amino acids.

This clonotype occurred a few times. The chain is built from TRBV7-9 and TRBJ2-7; D unclear. The germline V gene has CDR1 SEHNR and CDR2 FQNEAQ (reference sequence). Trimming cost V 5 bases and J 6 bases, with 11 bases left between them. This CDR3 has 12 residues. The CDR3 nucleotides read TGTGCCAGCAGCCCGGCCCTGTCCGAGCAGTACTTC. This gives the protein CASSPALSEQYF.

The CDR3 here is CSATDRGRQETQYF. DNA of the CDR3: TGCAGTGCCACAGACAGGGGCAGGCAAGAGACCCAGTACTTC. V usage is TRBV20-1 and J usage is TRBJ2-5; 8 bases are shared with TRBD1. The CDR3 is 14 amino acids. Germline lookup yields CDR1 DFQATT and CDR2 SNEGSKA (reference sequence). V lost 6 bases and J lost 2; bases outside the gene matches: 8.

Many counts were recorded for this clonotype. This chain connects TRBV29-1 to TRBJ1-4; D uncertain. Germline V lookup: CDR1 SQVTM, CDR2 ANQGSEA. The CDR3 spans 12 residues. V lost 6 bases to trimming and J lost 0 bases, with 5 bases between them. The CDR3 is CSVVATNEKLFF. CDR3 DNA sequence: TGCAGCGTCGTGGCAACTAATGAAAAACTGTTTTTT. The complete variable domain, with remaining parts taken from reference TRBV29-1 and TRBJ1-4, reads SAVISQKPSRDICQRGTSLTIQCQVDSQVTMMFWYRQQPGQSLTLIATANQGSEATYESGFVIDKFPISRPNLTFSTLTVSNMSPEDSSIYLCSVVATNEKLFFGSGTQLSVL.

This clonotype was counted only a few times. The rearrangement joins TRBV3-1 to TRBJ2-7, with D uncertain. Per germline, CDR1 LGHDT and CDR2 YNNKEL (reference sequence). The V gene lost 1 base and the J gene lost 4 bases, with 8 bases spanning the gap. The CDR3 is 13 amino acids. CDR3 sequence reads: CASSQGPVYEQYF. The CDR3, as DNA: TGTGCCAGCAGCCAAGGACCTGTTTACGAGCAGTACTTC.

In nucleotides, the CDR3 is TGCAGCGTTCAGCCCTCTAGCGGGGGGGCCCAAGATACGCAGTATTTT. This sequence encodes CSVQPSSGGAQDTQYF. The V call is TRBV29-1, the J call TRBJ2-3; 12 positions match TRBD2. The trim removed 5 bases at V and 5 bases at J, leaving 11 bases unmatched. This CDR3 spans 16 amino acids. Germline assignment: CDR1 SQVTM and CDR2 ANQGSEA.

Concerning this clonotype itself: A far larger clone is one nucleotide away, so this likely arose from a read error. The V call is TRBV28, the J call TRBJ2-3; D perhaps matches TRBD2 (6 bases). The CDR3 spans 14 residues. Germline lookup yields CDR1 MDHEN and CDR2 SYDVKM. CDR3 sequence: CSSRTGTSTDTQYF. The CDR3 DNA reads TGTTCCAGCAGAACCGGGACTAGCACAGATACGCAGTATTTT. Using reference TRBV28 and TRBJ2-3 for the parts outside the CDR3, the full variable domain is DVKVTQSSRYLVKRTGEKVFLECVQDMDHENMFWYRQDPGLGLRLIYFSYDVKMKEKGDIPEGYSVSREKKERFSLILESASTNQTSMYLCSSRTGTSTDTQYFGPGTRLTVL.

The sample holds many counts of this clonotype. V usage is TRBV9 and J usage is TRBJ2-1; D may match TRBD1 or TRBD2 (5 bases each). The CDR3 sequence is 15 residues long. The germline gives CDR1 SGDLS, CDR2 YYNGEE. V was pared by 2 bases and J by 4 bases, with 13 bases between. In DNA form, the CDR3 reads TGTGCCAGCAGCGTCTTAGGCTGGGGGTACAATGAGCAGTTCTTC. Protein sequence: CASSVLGWGYNEQFF.

This clonotype occurred many times. The chain has TRBV5-5 and TRBJ1-2; no clear D gene. The CDR3 contains 14 residues. The V gene's germline CDR1 is SGHKS and CDR2 YYEKEE (reference sequence). Trimming stripped 1 base from V and 2 bases from J, with 9 bases between. The CDR3, as DNA: TGTGCCAGCAGCTTGTGGGGTTCCAACTATGGCTACACCTTC. It specifies CASSLWGSNYGYTF.